This is a list of T cell receptor beta chains from one sample in a study of blood T cell repertoires in COVID-19. Sequencing used immunoSEQ multiplex PCR; TCRdb keeps in-frame clones, though not all of them. The repertoire holds about 220,000 clones, roughly 85% seen once, with more than 2% in the top ten. Sample: peripheral blood. The receptors were sampled from a woman between 70 and 85 years old with COVID-19, enrolled during active disease. CDR3s include the opening cysteine and the closing phenylalanine or tryptophan. The D gene is left open where the match is weak. Only some rows state a clone size, as once, few, many or a class for expanded clones.

clone size,J gene,V gene,D gene,CDR3 DNA,CDR3 protein
-,TRBJ1-6,TRBV7-2,-,TGTGCCAGCAGCTCCGAAGAATTGGACACCCAACTTGGGAATTCACCCCTCCACTTT,CASSSEELDTQLGNSPLHF
-,TRBJ2-3,TRBV30,TRBD2,TGTGCCTGGAGTGTACTAGCGGGGGGTACGCAGTATTTT,CAWSVLAGGTQYF
-,TRBJ2-2,TRBV9,-,TGTGCCAGCAGCGTGTGGAGGGACACCGGGGAGCTGTTTTTT,CASSVWRDTGELFF
-,TRBJ1-6,TRBV11-3,-,TGTGCCAGCAGCCCCGGGGGAGCGGCGTCTAATAATTCACCCCTCCACTTT,CASSPGGAASNNSPLHF
-,TRBJ1-3,TRBV27,-,TGTGCCAGCAGTTTTTCAGGGGCTCTTGGAAACACCATATATTTT,CASSFSGALGNTIYF
once,TRBJ2-3,TRBV9,TRBD2,TGTGCCAGCAGCGTACTGGCGGGGGTCGGGACAGATACGCAGTATTTT,CASSVLAGVGTDTQYF
once,TRBJ1-4,TRBV19,-,TGTGCCAGTAGTCCAGAACAGCCGGATGGGAAACTGTTTTTT,CASSPEQPDGKLFF
-,TRBJ1-1,TRBV21-1,-,TGTGCCAGCAGCGCCTCCCTTAGGACAGGGGCCACTGAAGCTTTCTTT,CASSASLRTGATEAFF
-,TRBJ1-1,TRBV5-1,-,TGCGCCAGCAGCGCTTGGGGGCCAAAGAACACTGAAGCTTTCTTT,CASSAWGPKNTEAFF
once,TRBJ1-1,TRBV19,TRBD1,TGTGCCAGTAGTATGAGGGGGACAGGGAACACTGAAGCTTTCTTT,CASSMRGTGNTEAFF
-,TRBJ1-5,TRBV19,-,TGTGCCAGTAGTATCAGTGCAGGGGTTGGCAATCAGCCCCAGCATTTT,CASSISAGVGNQPQHF
-,TRBJ1-5,TRBV6-5,-,TGTGCCAGCAGTTACGGGGGCGCGAGCAATCAGCCCCAGCATTTT,CASSYGGASNQPQHF
few,TRBJ2-5,TRBV5-1,-,TGCGCCAGCAGCTTGGCCGTCCAGGGGACCCAGTACTTC,CASSLAVQGTQYF
-,TRBJ1-1,TRBV19,-,TGTGCCAGTAGTTCCACAGGGAACACTGAAGCTTTCTTT,CASSSTGNTEAFF
-,TRBJ1-3,TRBV7-3,-,TGTGCCAGCAGCTTAGGCGGGGTCGGCACCATATATTTT,CASSLGGVGTIYF
-,TRBJ2-3,TRBV6-2/TRBV6-3,TRBD2,TGTGCCAGCAGTACCTTAGCGGGGGGCTTTTTCACAGATACGCAGTATTTT,CASSTLAGGFFTDTQYF
-,TRBJ2-3,TRBV11-3,TRBD2,TGTGCCAGCAGCTTAGGGGGGGGACGAGGCACAGATACGCAGTATTTT,CASSLGGGRGTDTQYF
few,TRBJ2-7,TRBV7-3,TRBD2,TGTGCCAGCAGCTTAACACCTTGGGGACTAGCGGGCACAGGGCCCCACGAGCAGTACTTC,CASSLTPWGLAGTGPHEQYF
-,TRBJ2-5,TRBV11-3,TRBD1,TGTGCCAGCAGCTTAAGGGGGCCGGGTCGGGAGACCCAGTACTTC,CASSLRGPGRETQYF
-,TRBJ1-6,TRBV2,-,TGTGCCAGCAGTGGGTCGGGAAATTCACCCCTCCACTTT,CASSGSGNSPLHF
few,TRBJ2-5,TRBV5-6,-,TGTGCCAGCAGCAGTCTGGGCAGCCAAGAGACCCAGTACTTC,CASSSLGSQETQYF
-,TRBJ2-6,TRBV11-3,-,TGTGCCAGCAGCTTATCTCCCGGTGGGGCCAACGTCCTGACTTTC,CASSLSPGGANVLTF
-,TRBJ1-2,TRBV3-1/TRBV3-2,-,TGTGCCAGCAGCCAAGGGACAGCTAACTATGGCTACACCTTC,CASSQGTANYGYTF
few,TRBJ2-2,TRBV27,TRBD1,TGTGCCAGCAGTCCCGGGACAGTGAACACCGGGGAGCTGTTTTTT,CASSPGTVNTGELFF
-,TRBJ1-1,TRBV30,TRBD1,TGTGCCTGTTGGGACAGGGCCACTGAAGCTTTCTTT,CACWDRATEAFF
-,TRBJ2-5,TRBV7-3,-,TGTGCCAGCAGCTTAACTGGGGGCGCTTTCCAGTACTTC,CASSLTGGAFQYF
-,TRBJ2-3,TRBV7-3,-,TGTGCCAGCAGCTCCGCGCGGGACTCATTGAACCAGTATTTT,CASSSARDSLNQYF
-,TRBJ1-2,TRBV5-1,-,TGCGCCAGCAGCTTATCAAGCGGGTATGGTAGACTTGGCTACACCTTC,CASSLSSGYGRLGYTF
-,TRBJ1-5,TRBV19,-,TGTGCCAGTAGTACCGGGGTCAATCAGCCCCAGCATTTT,CASSTGVNQPQHF
-,TRBJ2-7,TRBV7-2,TRBD2,TGTGCCAGCAGCTTGGCGGGGGGCTACGAGCAGTACTTC,CASSLAGGYEQYF
-,TRBJ1-2,TRBV7-6,TRBD1,TGTGCCAGCAGTTTAACGACAGGGTCTGGCTACACCTTC,CASSLTTGSGYTF
-,TRBJ1-5,TRBV7-8,-,TGTGCCAGCAGCTTTTCCAGGGTGGGGCATCAGCCCCAGCATTTT,CASSFSRVGHQPQHF
-,TRBJ2-2,TRBV12-5,-,TGTGCTAGTGGTTTGACCCGGGGCGGGGAGCTGTTTTTT,CASGLTRGGELFF
-,TRBJ2-1,TRBV24-1,TRBD1,TGTGCCACCCAGCCGGGGACAGGGAATGAGCAGTTCTTC,CATQPGTGNEQFF
-,TRBJ2-6,TRBV9,TRBD2,TGTGCCAGCAGCGTAGGTCTAGCGGGAGGGCCTGGCTCTGGGGCCAACGTCCTGACTTTC,CASSVGLAGGPGSGANVLTF
-,TRBJ2-7,TRBV25-1,-,TGTGCCAGCAGCGCCCAGGGGCTCACCCCCCAGTTC,CASSAQGLTPQF
-,TRBJ1-5,TRBV7-2,-,TGTGCCAGCAGCCCAACAAATCAGCCCCAGCATTTT,CASSPTNQPQHF
-,TRBJ2-7,TRBV14,TRBD1,TGTGCCAGCAGCCAAGTATGGGACAGGCCCTACGAGCAGTACTTC,CASSQVWDRPYEQYF
few,TRBJ1-1,TRBV6-4,TRBD1,TGTGCCAGCAGGAAGGACAGGGTAGACACTGAAGCTTTCTTT,CASRKDRVDTEAFF
-,TRBJ2-2,TRBV5-8,-,TGTGCCAGCAGCTTGGGCGAGGTCAGCCAGAACACCGGGGAGCTGTTTTTT,CASSLGEVSQNTGELFF
-,TRBJ2-2,TRBV5-4,TRBD1,TGTGCCAGCAGCCCGGGACAGGGTAGCACCGGGGAGCTGTTTTTT,CASSPGQGSTGELFF
-,TRBJ1-4,TRBV7-2,-,TGTGCCAGCAGCTTAATGGGGGGGGATGATGAAAAACTGTTTTTT,CASSLMGGDDEKLFF
once,TRBJ1-2,TRBV6-2/TRBV6-3,-,TGTGCCAGCAGTTACAATAGCCGAGGGGGCTACACCTTC,CASSYNSRGGYTF
-,TRBJ1-4,TRBV7-2,-,TGTGCCAGCAGATTATCGGGGGTCAAGAATGAAAAACTGTTTTTT,CASRLSGVKNEKLFF
-,TRBJ2-4,TRBV3-1/TRBV3-2,-,TGTGCCAGCAGCCCATTCTTCGATTATGGGCTAGCCAAAAACATTCAGTACTTC,CASSPFFDYGLAKNIQYF
-,TRBJ2-7,TRBV15,TRBD2,TGTGCCACCAGCAGATCAACCGGGACTAGCGGGATGTTCGGCGAGCAGTACTTC,CATSRSTGTSGMFGEQYF
-,TRBJ2-1,TRBV7-2,TRBD2,TGTGCCAGCAGCTTAGGCTGGCTAGCGGGAGGGCCGGGCTACAATGAGCAGTTCTTC,CASSLGWLAGGPGYNEQFF